Detailed here is one T cell receptor (beta chain). This CDR3 is 14 amino acids long. V lost 3 bases, J lost 2 bases, and 10 bases lay in between. Germline values: CDR1 LNHDA, CDR2 SQIVND (reference sequence). The data were taken from a study of blood T cell repertoires in COVID-19. The wider study: COVID-19 samples, acute and convalescent, were from the United States, Italy and Spain. From T cells, B-cell-depleted T cells, or PBMCs came the material, which was cDNA or gDNA.

Using immunoSEQ multiplex PCR, the repertoire was profiled, and TCRdb retains in-frame clones only, with some absent. Of 150,000 to 200,000 clones listed, approximately 85% are singletons. The sample was peripheral blood. V and J are TRBV19 and TRBJ2-5; D is ambiguous. This sequence originates from a woman aged 50 to 60 with COVID-19, enrolled during active disease. The CDR3 spells CASSISSAQETQYF. The CDR3 DNA reads TGTGCCAGTAGTATTTCGAGTGCGCAAGAGACCCAGTACTTC.